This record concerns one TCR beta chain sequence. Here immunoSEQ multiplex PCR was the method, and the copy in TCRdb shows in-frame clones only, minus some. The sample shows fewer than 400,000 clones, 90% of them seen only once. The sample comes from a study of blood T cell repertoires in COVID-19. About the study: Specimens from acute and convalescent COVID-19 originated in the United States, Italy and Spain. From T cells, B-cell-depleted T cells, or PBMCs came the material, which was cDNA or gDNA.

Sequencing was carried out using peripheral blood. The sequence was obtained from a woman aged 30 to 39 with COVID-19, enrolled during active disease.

Here the CDR3 DNA reads TGTGCCAGCAGCTTGGGACTAGCGGACACGGCAAGGAATGAGCAGTTCTTC. Translated, it gives CASSLGLADTARNEQFF. J is TRBJ2-1 and V is TRBV5-4; 9 bases line up with TRBD2. Trimming cost V 0 bases and J 7 bases; bases outside gene matches: 11. Germline V gives CDR1 SGHNT, CDR2 YYREEE (reference sequence). The CDR3 covers 17 residues. Together with reference TRBV5-4 and TRBJ2-1, the CDR3 gives the full variable domain: ETGVTQSPTHLIKTRGQQVTLRCSSQSGHNTVSWYQQALGQGPQFIFQYYREEENGRGNFPPRFSGLQFPNYSSELNVNALELDDSALYLCASSLGLADTARNEQFFGPGTRLTVL.